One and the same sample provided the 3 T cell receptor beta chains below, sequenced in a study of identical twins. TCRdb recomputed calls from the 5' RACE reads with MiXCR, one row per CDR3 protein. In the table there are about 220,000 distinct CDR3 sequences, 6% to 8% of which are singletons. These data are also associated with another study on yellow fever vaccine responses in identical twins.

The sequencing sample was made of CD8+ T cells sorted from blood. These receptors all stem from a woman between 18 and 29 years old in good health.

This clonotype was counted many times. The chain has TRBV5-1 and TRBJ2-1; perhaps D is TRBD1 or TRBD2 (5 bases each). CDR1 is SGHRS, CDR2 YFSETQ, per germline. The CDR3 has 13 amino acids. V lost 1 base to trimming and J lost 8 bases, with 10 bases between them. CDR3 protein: CASSLFRGDEQFF. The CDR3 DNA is TGCGCCAGCAGCTTGTTCCGGGGCGATGAGCAGTTCTTC.

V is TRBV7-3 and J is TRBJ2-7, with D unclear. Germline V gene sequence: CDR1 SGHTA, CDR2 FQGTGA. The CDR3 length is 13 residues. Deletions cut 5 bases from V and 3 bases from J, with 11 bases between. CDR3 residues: CASSINTDYEQYF. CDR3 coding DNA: TGTGCCAGCAGCATTAATACCGACTACGAGCAGTACTTC.

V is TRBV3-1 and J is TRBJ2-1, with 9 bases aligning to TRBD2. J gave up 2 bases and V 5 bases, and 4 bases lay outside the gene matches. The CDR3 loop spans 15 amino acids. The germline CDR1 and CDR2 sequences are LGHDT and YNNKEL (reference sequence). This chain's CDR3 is CASSGPSGAYNEQFF. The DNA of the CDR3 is TGTGCCAGCAGCGGACCTAGCGGGGCCTACAATGAGCAGTTCTTC.